These 32 T cell receptor beta chains originate from one sample sequenced in a study of T cell responses to AZD1222 COVID-19 vaccine. The assay was immunoSEQ multiplex PCR, and TCRdb's table has in-frame clones only and misses some. The sample comprises 95,000 to 130,000 clones, 88% of which are singletons, and 8% to 10% rests with the top ten. The specimen was peripheral blood, collected on day 0 of AZD1222 vaccination. These receptors were taken from an adult in good health.

This clone has a single count. V and J are TRBV2 and TRBJ1-6; possible D gene TRBD1, 5 bases. Germline-derived CDR1 and CDR2 are SNHLY and FYNNEI. With 7 bases removed from V and 5 bases from J, the gap between germline ends came to 15 bases. The CDR3 extends over 15 amino acids. The CDR3 loop is CASNRGGFNNSPLHF. CDR3 in DNA: TGTGCCAGCAACCGCGGGGGATTTAATAATTCACCCCTCCACTTT.

The rearrangement joins TRBV18 to TRBJ1-5; the match to TRBD1 covers 9 bases. Germline trimming cut 2 bases from V and 5 bases from J; bases unmatched to any gene: 10. CDR3 size: 17 residues. The V gene's germline CDR1 is KGHSH and CDR2 LQKENI. Here the CDR3 DNA reads TGTGCCAGCTCACCAATACAGGGGGCGTTTTCGGATCAGCCCCAGCATTTT. As protein: CASSPIQGAFSDQPQHF.

The V and J genes are TRBV5-1 and TRBJ2-7; D not resolved. The CDR3 contains 13 residues. From germline, CDR1 is SGHRS and CDR2 YFSETQ. With 5 bases removed from V and 2 bases from J, the gap between germline ends came to 11 bases. In DNA, the CDR3 is TGCGCCAGCAGTAGGGCCAGCACCTACGAGCAGTACTTC. Amino acids: CASSRASTYEQYF.

The chain carries TRBV7-8 and TRBJ1-3, with 7 bases lining up with TRBD1. The junction had 10 bases not matched to a gene; V was cut back by 3 bases and J by 2 bases. CDR1 is SGHVS and CDR2 is FQNEAQ in the germline V gene. This CDR3 has 17 residues. CDR3: CASSLIVQGSAGNTIYF. The CDR3 nucleotides read TGTGCCAGCAGCTTGATAGTACAGGGGTCCGCTGGAAACACCATATATTTT.

This clone was picked up a small number of times. The genes are TRBV6-2 or TRBV6-3 and TRBJ1-5, with TRBD1 identical over 10 bases. Per germline, CDR1 MNHEY and CDR2 SVGEGT. The length of the CDR3 is 16 residues. The junction had 9 bases not matched to a gene; V was cut back by 6 bases and J by 4 bases. The CDR3 nucleotides read TGTGCCAGCAGCGACCGGGACAGGGGACGGAATCAGCCCCAGCATTTT. Its translation: CASSDRDRGRNQPQHF.

The V call is TRBV7-2, the J call TRBJ2-3; tentatively, D is TRBD2 (5 bases). V was clipped by 7 bases and J by 0 bases, with 14 bases between them. Germline V gene data show CDR1 as SGHTA and CDR2 as FQGNSA. The CDR3 covers 15 residues. CDR3 nucleotide sequence: TGTGCCAGCACCCTACGGGGAACTAGCACAGATACGCAGTATTTT. Its translation is CASTLRGTSTDTQYF.

V gene TRBV4-2 combines with J gene TRBJ2-7; the D gene is possibly TRBD2 (6 bases). The V gene's germline CDR1 is LGHNA and CDR2 YNFKEQ. The V end was cut by 0 bases, the J end by 6 bases, with 18 bases between. The CDR3 runs 16 residues. The CDR3 nucleotides are TGTGCCAGCAGCCAAGATGTCCGGGGGTCCTTGAGCGAGCAGTACTTC. The encoded protein is CASSQDVRGSLSEQYF.

V gene TRBV24-1 combines with J gene TRBJ2-1, with D maybe TRBD1 (5 bases). CDR1 KGHDR and CDR2 SFDVKD come from the germline V gene. The CDR3 loop spans 13 amino acids. V was clipped by 4 bases and J by 7 bases, with 10 bases between them. Here the CDR3 reads CATSDPDSNEQFF. The CDR3 DNA sequence: TGTGCCACCAGTGACCCTGACAGTAATGAGCAGTTCTTC.

This chain uses TRBV7-8 with TRBJ1-2, with TRBD1 matching over 11 bases. The CDR3 extends over 16 amino acids. Germline V gives CDR1 SGHVS, CDR2 FQNEAQ. J lost 6 bases, V lost 5 bases, and 11 bases had no gene match. CDR3 residues: CASSESRTGGGNGYTF. The DNA of the CDR3 is TGTGCCAGCAGCGAGAGTCGGACAGGGGGCGGTAATGGCTACACCTTC.

The genes are TRBV2 and TRBJ1-1, with D perhaps TRBD1 (5 bases). With 11 bases removed from V and 0 bases from J, the gap between germline ends came to 16 bases. The CDR3 extends over 14 amino acids. Per the germline V gene, CDR1 is SNHLY and CDR2 is FYNNEI. This CDR3 is CACSRQGLNTEAFF. The CDR3 coding sequence is TGTGCCTGCTCCCGGCAGGGTTTGAACACTGAAGCTTTCTTT. The whole variable domain, filled in from reference TRBV2 and TRBJ1-1, reads EPEVTQTPSHQVTQMGQEVILRCVPISNHLYFYWYRQILGQKVEFLVSFYNNEISEKSEIFDDQFSVERPDGSNFTLKIRSTKLEDSAMYFCACSRQGLNTEAFFGQGTRLTVV.

The chain combines TRBV3-1 (or the pseudogene TRBV3-2) with TRBJ2-4; the match to TRBD1 covers 9 bases. The J segment lost 0 bases and the V segment lost 5 bases, leaving 11 bases of the junction unmatched. Germline-derived CDR1 and CDR2 are LGHDT and YNNKEL (reference sequence). The CDR3 sequence is 18 residues long. CDR3 in DNA: TGTGCCAGCAGCTTCACAGGGGGCGGCCTACTAGCCAAAAACATTCAGTACTTC. Encoded protein: CASSFTGGGLLAKNIQYF.

The J gene is TRBJ1-2, the V gene TRBV3-1 (or the pseudogene TRBV3-2); tentative D call: TRBD1 (6 bases). Trimming cost V 1 base and J 6 bases, with 12 bases left between them. CDR1 is LGHDT, CDR2 YNNKEL, per germline (reference sequence). The CDR3 has 14 amino acids. CDR3 amino acids: CASSQGPGVDGYTF. CDR3 nucleotides: TGTGCCAGCAGCCAAGGACCAGGGGTTGATGGCTACACCTTC.

The rearrangement joins TRBV19 to TRBJ2-7, with unresolved D. In germline, CDR1 is LNHDA, CDR2 SQIVND (reference sequence). The CDR3 loop spans 14 amino acids. The V end lost 8 bases, the J end lost 4 bases, and 18 bases lay between the germline ends. The CDR3 DNA is TGTGCCAGTCTGGATCCTATCCCCCCGTACGAGCAGTACTTC. Translated, it gives CASLDPIPPYEQYF.

The CDR3 reads CASSQGGGLAGANEQFF. The CDR3, as DNA: TGTGCCAGCAGCCAAGGGGGGGGACTAGCGGGAGCCAATGAGCAGTTCTTC. The gene calls are TRBV3-1 (or the pseudogene TRBV3-2) and TRBJ2-1; 14 bases map to TRBD2. This CDR3 is 17 amino acids long. V was clipped by 1 base and J by 6 bases; unmatched bases: 5. The germline V gene has CDR1 LGHDT and CDR2 YNNKEL (reference sequence).

The chain has TRBV18 and TRBJ2-7; D unclear. The CDR3 has 11 amino acids. Trimming removed 3 bases from V and 3 bases from J, with 3 bases in between. Germline values: CDR1 KGHSH, CDR2 LQKENI. The DNA of the CDR3 is TGTGCCAGCTCACCCGACTACGAGCAGTACTTC. Translating it yields CASSPDYEQYF.

This chain joins TRBV5-5 and TRBJ2-7, with D maybe TRBD2 (7 bases). Trimming removed 2 bases from V and 3 bases from J, with 21 bases in between. The CDR3 totals 17 residues. Germline CDR1 and CDR2: SGHKS and YYEKEE (reference sequence). The CDR3 nucleotides are TGTGCCAGCAGCTTTTCGGGGGGCACTGGGTACTACTACGAGCAGTACTTC. The encoded protein is CASSFSGGTGYYYEQYF.

In its sample, this clone was seen a few times. CDR3 bases: TGTGCCAGCAGCTCGAATACTGGAAACACCATATATTTT. It codes for CASSSNTGNTIYF. This sequence joins TRBV7-2 and TRBJ1-3; no clear D gene. Trimming removed 4 bases at V and 2 bases at J, with 6 bases between. CDR3 length: 13 residues. Germline-derived CDR1 and CDR2 are SGHTA and FQGNSA.

This chain joins TRBV5-4 and TRBJ2-5; 8 bases fit TRBD1. The CDR3 spans 14 residues. J gave up 5 bases and V 4 bases, and 7 bases lay outside the gene matches. Germline CDR1 is SGHNT and CDR2 is YYREEE (reference sequence). The CDR3 region is CASSRDRREETQYF. The CDR3 DNA follows: TGTGCCAGCAGCAGGGACAGGCGTGAGGAGACCCAGTACTTC.

The rearrangement joins TRBV12-3 or TRBV12-4 to TRBJ2-3; a possible D gene is TRBD2 (7 bases). The CDR3 contains 13 residues. Trimming stripped 11 bases from V and 6 bases from J, with 18 bases between. The CDR3 DNA reads TGTGCCGGAGGGGGGGGCCTGCGGGATACGCAGTATTTT. Translating it yields CAGGGGLRDTQYF.

This sequence joins TRBV7-9 and TRBJ2-3, with D unresolved. CDR3 length: 12 amino acids. V was pared by 2 bases and J by 3 bases, with 3 bases between. The germline V gene encodes CDR1 SEHNR and CDR2 FQNEAQ (reference sequence). CDR3 loop: CASSLQTDTQYF. The CDR3, as DNA: TGTGCCAGCAGCTTACAGACAGATACGCAGTATTTT.

The chain combines TRBV7-9 with TRBJ2-1, with 7 bases lining up with TRBD2. The CDR3 loop spans 17 amino acids. From germline, CDR1 is SEHNR and CDR2 FQNEAQ (reference sequence). V was clipped by 3 bases and J by 0 bases; unmatched bases: 8. Here the CDR3 reads CASSLVGGSSSYNEQFF. DNA for the CDR3: TGTGCCAGCAGCTTGGTCGGGGGGTCTAGCTCCTACAATGAGCAGTTCTTC. The full variable domain, with the rest looked up from reference TRBV7-9 and TRBJ2-1, is DTGVSQNPRHKITKRGQNVTFRCDPISEHNRLYWYRQTLGQGPEFLTYFQNEAQLEKSRLLSDRFSAERPKGSFSTLEIQRTEQGDSAMYLCASSLVGGSSSYNEQFFGPGTRLTVL.

As DNA, the CDR3 is TGTGCCAGCAGCTTTGGTGCAAGGGGTTACGAGCAGTACTTC. It encodes CASSFGARGYEQYF. V usage is TRBV12-1 and J usage is TRBJ2-7; the DNA was not compared with TRBD1, the D call given in the table. TRBV12-1 is recorded as a pseudogene. The CDR3 runs 14 residues.

The sample holds one count of this clone. The CDR3 region has the DNA TGTGCCAGCAGCTCGTCAGGTGCAGGGCACGAGACCCAGTACTTC. Translated, it gives CASSSSGAGHETQYF. The chain combines TRBV28 with TRBJ2-5; D might be TRBD1 (5 bases). The V end lost 6 bases, the J end lost 5 bases, and 19 bases lay between the germline ends. This CDR3 region has 15 residues. Germline V gives CDR1 MDHEN, CDR2 SYDVKM.

The rearrangement uses TRBV6-2 or TRBV6-3 and TRBJ2-5, with D perhaps TRBD1 (7 bases). CDR1 is MNHEY and CDR2 is SVGEGT in the germline V gene. The V and J ends lost 2 bases and 5 bases respectively, with 21 bases between them. The CDR3 runs 17 residues. The CDR3 nucleotides are TGTGCCAGCAGTTACCCGGGACAGAAATTCAGCGGGGAGACCCAGTACTTC. This encodes CASSYPGQKFSGETQYF.

This clone was found a few times. V usage is TRBV6-5 and J usage is TRBJ1-2; D uncertain. The V end was cut by 0 bases, the J end by 4 bases, with 9 bases between. Germline-derived CDR1 and CDR2 are MNHEY and SVGAGI. There are 14 residues in the CDR3. The CDR3 loop reads CASSYSSLSYGYTF. The CDR3 DNA is TGTGCCAGCAGTTACTCGAGCCTGAGCTATGGCTACACCTTC.

The rearrangement uses TRBV18 and TRBJ1-5; D call uncertain. The CDR3 length is 16 residues. V dropped 0 bases and J dropped 7 bases, with 16 bases sitting between them. CDR1 and CDR2 (germline): KGHSH, LQKENI. The CDR3 region has the DNA TGTGCCAGCTCACCACCAGGGCCTCGGAGGGTACAGCCCCAGCATTTT. Its protein is CASSPPGPRRVQPQHF.

The chain joins TRBV9 to TRBJ2-1; 8 bases agree with TRBD2. CDR3 length equals 13 residues. The germline V gene has CDR1 SGDLS and CDR2 YYNGEE. Losses at the gene ends were 3 bases for V and 8 bases for J; bases not matched to a gene: 4. CDR3 in amino acids: CASSAVAGHEQFF. The DNA of the CDR3 is TGTGCCAGCAGCGCCGTAGCGGGACATGAGCAGTTCTTC.

This clone was counted a single time. This rearrangement joins TRBV4-3 to TRBJ2-3, with D possibly being TRBD1 or TRBD2 (5 bases each). V was pared by 0 bases and J by 0 bases, with 13 bases between. CDR1 is LGHNA and CDR2 is YSLEER in the germline V gene. The CDR3 extends over 17 amino acids. Here the CDR3 DNA reads TGCGCCAGCAGCCAAGATACGGGACCGTGGAGCACAGATACGCAGTATTTT. Its translation: CASSQDTGPWSTDTQYF.

This clone was recorded once. The chain uses TRBV19 and TRBJ2-2; D is unclear. There are 16 residues in the CDR3. V was clipped by 9 bases and J by 5 bases, with 22 bases between them. Germline-derived CDR1 and CDR2 are LNHDA and SQIVND (reference sequence). The DNA for the CDR3 is TGTGCCAGCCTTCCTAGGCATCAGCGACATACCGGGGAGCTGTTTTTT. This translates into CASLPRHQRHTGELFF.

In this sample, this clone turned up a few times. The rearrangement uses TRBV12-3 or TRBV12-4 and TRBJ1-2; D is ambiguous. The length of the CDR3 is 12 residues. V was cut by 1 base and J by 7 bases, with 7 bases left in between. CDR3 coding DNA: TGTGCCAGCAGTTTAGGTTTGGGTGGCTACACCTTC. Its protein is CASSLGLGGYTF.

This clone was picked up one time. The gene calls are TRBV19 and TRBJ1-3; D unresolved. Germline V gene data show CDR1 as LNHDA and CDR2 as SQIVND (reference sequence). Trimming removed 9 bases at V and 0 bases at J, with 9 bases between. The CDR3 is 13 amino acids. The CDR3 region has the DNA TGTGCCAGCGTAAGGCCCTCTGGAAACACCATATATTTT. Its translation: CASVRPSGNTIYF.

This clone was observed a single time. The chain combines TRBV2 with TRBJ1-1; D is perhaps TRBD1 (5 bases). The CDR3 totals 14 residues. Trimming left V 7 bases short and J 5 bases short, with 17 bases between. Germline loops: CDR1 SNHLY, CDR2 FYNNEI. The CDR3 sequence is CASTTRGLGTEAFF. Here the CDR3 DNA reads TGTGCCAGCACCACGAGGGGCCTAGGGACTGAAGCTTTCTTT.